The sequence of this T cell receptor beta chain was determined in a study of CD4+ T cells in melanoma. Only in-frame clones appear in the TCRdb table, and some are missing; sequencing was by immunoSEQ multiplex PCR. Here the sample spans around 100,000 clones, approximately 92% being singletons. Broader study findings: Neoantigen-specific CD4+ T cells in melanoma reportedly had diverse differentiation states. A reported correlation linked neoantigen-specific CD4+ T cells to CD8+, macrophage and B cell function.

The CDR3 has 13 residues. Germline assignment: CDR1 SGHTA and CDR2 FQGNSA. Trimming removed 5 bases from V and 7 bases from J; junction bases left unmatched: 6. A note on this clone: Its specificity is unknown.

V usage is TRBV7-2 and J usage is TRBJ1-1; 8 positions agree with TRBD1. The specimen was peripheral blood. This TCR was sampled from a human donor with melanoma. CDR3 coding DNA: TGTGCCAGCAGCCCGGACAGGGAGGTTGAAGCTTTCTTT. Translated: CASSPDREVEAFF.